Included here is one T cell receptor beta chain sequence, with context. The data originate from a study of technical replicates of blood from a handful of donors. V dropped 4 bases and J dropped 0 bases, with 10 bases sitting between them. The CDR3 has 15 residues. Germline values: CDR1 SGHVS, CDR2 FQNEAQ. Profiled with immunoSEQ multiplex PCR; TCRdb holds only in-frame clones, not every one. The sample lists roughly 80,000 clones; roughly 94% were seen once. The sequence derives from a human donor in good health. The chain recombines TRBV7-8 with TRBJ1-3; possible D gene TRBD1, 6 bases. What was sequenced was T cells isolated from PBMCs. The CDR3 nucleotides read TGTGCCAGCAGCTACAGGGCCGACTCTGGAAACACCATATATTTT. This translates into CASSYRADSGNTIYF.